Sequencing of this TCR beta chain was carried out in a study of blood T cell repertoires in COVID-19. Study context: The study drew acute and convalescent COVID-19 samples from the United States, Italy and Spain.

This CDR3 comprises 15 residues. Germline V gene data show CDR1 as SGHAT and CDR2 as FQDESV (reference sequence). V lost 4 bases, J lost 5 bases, and 10 bases stayed unmatched. In the study's own analysis: Amplification with reference gene primers provided the estimates of nucleated cell counts. The repertoire was sequenced with immunoSEQ multiplex PCR; TCRdb's copy has only in-frame clones and lacks some. That table supplies the V and J calls and clone size; D and trimming were determined from the DNA. The table has 300,000 or so clones, about 89% seen once. The receptor was isolated from a woman aged 35 to 49 who had recovered from COVID-19. The material sequenced was peripheral blood. V usage is TRBV11-1 and J usage is TRBJ2-7; TRBD1 agrees at 8 bases. The chain's CDR3 is CASSWTGQGSDEQYF. DNA of the CDR3: TGTGCCAGCAGCTGGACCGGACAGGGTAGTGACGAGCAGTACTTC.